This TCR beta chain stems from a study of cytomegalovirus exposure and HLA in healthy donors. Findings and caveats of the study: Per a prior analysis, the majority of TCR beta V segments were productive roughly 87% or roughly 30% of the time. HLA alleles showed associations with 15,000 to 20,000 TCR beta sequences in a later analysis, at a 0.05 false discovery rate.

The CDR3 has 15 amino acids. Germline V lookup: CDR1 SSHAT, CDR2 FNYEAQ (reference sequence). Primers included in the PCR were 60 Vbeta and 13 Jbeta primers. Profiled with immunoSEQ multiplex PCR; TCRdb holds only in-frame clones, not every one. This sample carries 100,000 to 120,000 clones, around 15% of them seen once, and the ten largest clones take around 0.9%. A note on this clone: What it recognizes is unknown. One junction end does not reproduce the germline sequence, and a read error may be involved.

This TCR was sampled from a female donor in good health and CMV-seronegative. The chain joins TRBV7-7 to TRBJ2-7; 12 bases are shared with TRBD2. The sequencing input was PBMCs. The CDR3 region has the DNA TGTGCTAGCAGCTTACGGACTAGCGGGACATACGAGCAGTACTTC. Protein product: CASSLRTSGTYEQYF.